This T cell receptor beta chain was captured in a study of cytomegalovirus exposure and HLA in healthy donors. The PCR was carried out with 60 Vbeta primers and 13 Jbeta primers. Only in-frame clones appear in the TCRdb table, and some are missing; sequencing was by immunoSEQ multiplex PCR. This sample yields roughly 160,000 clones, of which roughly 85% are seen a single time; roughly 1.3% belongs to the top ten. Trimming took off 1 base at V and 4 bases at J, with 8 bases between the two ends. Germline assignment: CDR1 KGHSH and CDR2 LQKENI. There are 14 residues in the CDR3. Of note for this clone: Its cognate antigen is unknown.

Study-level findings and limits: Reported findings show TCR beta sequences accurately forecast HLA-A and HLA-B alleles in most subjects. TCR beta V- and J-gene trimming was later associated with a missense DCLRE1C variant. High sensitivity and specificity were reportedly achieved when the classifier diagnosed cytomegalovirus status.

Sequenced: PBMCs. The chain combines TRBV18 with TRBJ2-1; D is perhaps TRBD2 (5 bases). The sequence was collected from a woman aged 50 to 60 in good health and CMV-seronegative. CDR3 in amino acids: CASSPRTDYNEQFF. CDR3 DNA sequence: TGTGCCAGCTCACCACGGACTGATTACAATGAGCAGTTCTTC. The complete variable domain, with remaining parts taken from reference TRBV18 and TRBJ2-1, reads NAGVMQNPRHLVRRRGQEARLRCSPMKGHSHVYWYRQLPEEGLKFMVYLQKENIIDESGMPKERFSAEFPKEGPSILRIQQVVRGDSAAYFCASSPRTDYNEQFFGPGTRLTVL.